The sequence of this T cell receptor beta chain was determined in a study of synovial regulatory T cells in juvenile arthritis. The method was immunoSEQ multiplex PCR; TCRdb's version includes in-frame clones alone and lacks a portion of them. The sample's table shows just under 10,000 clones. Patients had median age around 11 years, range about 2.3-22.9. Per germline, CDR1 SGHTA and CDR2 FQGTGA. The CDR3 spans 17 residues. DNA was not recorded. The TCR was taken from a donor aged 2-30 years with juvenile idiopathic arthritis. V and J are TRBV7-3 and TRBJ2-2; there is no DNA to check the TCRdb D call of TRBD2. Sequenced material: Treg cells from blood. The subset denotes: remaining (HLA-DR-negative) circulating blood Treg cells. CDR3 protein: CASSPRKKVEITGELFF.